The subject of this entry is one T cell receptor beta chain. This clone was found a few times. Its antigen is not yet known. Qualities for individual bases were not recorded, and no much larger clone is one base off. The record originates from a study of T cell repertoires in ileal Crohn's disease (dated by TCRdb to between 2019 and 2020). In terms of the full investigation: The median duration of disease was approximately 8.5 years, and at the time of surgery 35% of patients were active smokers. All patients had surgery for a complication: stricturing disease in 61% and penetrating disease in about 40%. Postoperative therapy was given to about half of the patients, with thiopurines administered to under 13 patients and anti-TNF agents administered to 15 to 20 patients. The M0 samples consisted of biopsies taken from the inflamed part of the ileum within the surgical resection specimen. Five hundred nanograms of biopsy DNA per sample were submitted for commercial TCRB immunosequencing. A prospective multicentre cohort supplied the 55 to 65 Crohn's disease patients whose TCR repertoires were analysed. The study was conducted in parallel with a multicentre cohort built to find predictors of early endoscopic recurrence after ileocolonic resection. A Rutgeerts score above i0 was used to define endoscopic postoperative recurrence. A total of 171 mucosal samples from some 50 patients were sequenced, collected from several sites on the surgical specimen as well as at postoperative endoscopy.

This specimen's time point label, per the study, means: inflamed ileum from the surgical specimen. Eligible patients were adults with ileal or ileocolonic Crohn's disease who had an indication for ileocolonic resection. Before DNA extraction, whole ileal mucosal biopsies were kept frozen at -80 degrees C. A TRizol-based method was used to extract genomic DNA from the frozen whole biopsies, and the DNA was quantified with a NanoDrop 2000 spectrophotometer. Library generation was performed with the immunoSEQ multiplex PCR assay. Adaptive Biotechnology amplified CDR3 regions from genomic DNA with a two-step multiplex PCR that controlled for amplification bias. In the first PCR, primers covered every V and J gene segment, and in the second PCR, barcodes and Illumina adapters were added. CDR3 libraries were sequenced using an Illumina instrument. The published analysis was carried out like this. Vendor-provided pipelines were combined with custom analysis of raw data in R/Bioconductor under R version 3.3.0. Clonality, which ranges from 0 to 1, was calculated as the inverse of the normalised Shannon entropy across all productive clones. High-frequency clones were defined as the repertoire share of the top 100 clones, retaining only clones passing a 95% confidence test. Repertoire diversity was measured with the Simpson index, and overlap between samples was measured with the Morisita-Horn index. TCRdb limited this immuneACCESS table to in-frame rearrangements with V and J called. A share of clones is missing; checked studies link under half to unresolved V genes, and the rest is unexplained. V, J and clone size were drawn from that table, and D and trimming were deduced from the DNA. In all, the sample holds around 15,000 clones, and around 76% of those were seen once. Around 4.2% of the sample goes to the ten largest clones.

The germline V gene gives CDR1 as SQVTM and CDR2 as ANQGSEA. The trim is 4 bases for V and 8 bases for J, with a gap of 14 bases between the germline ends. The CDR3, cysteine through phenylalanine, is 12 amino acids long. The entry retains the CDR3 DNA only, 36 bases that are in frame from base 1. Overall study results and their limits: A significantly higher proportion of clonal expansions was observed in active smokers at surgery than in non-smokers (about 25% vs 20%, p=0.02). Only a subgroup of patients, of unstated size, had their mucosal CD4 and CD8 T cells sorted and sequenced. Endoscopic recurrence was linked to a higher percentage of high-frequency clones at surgery, and recurrence occurred in every patient whose clonality exceeded 26.8% (18/57). More high-frequency clones were carried by sorted CD8 T cells than by CD4 T cells, suggesting that mucosal expansions were mainly CD8.

Source material: ileal tissue. The sequence was obtained from an adult with Crohn's disease. The chain is made from TRBV29-1 and TRBJ1-2, with an unclear D gene assignment. The nucleotide sequence is given as TGCAGCGTTGGGGAAGGGAGCGGGGGCTACACCTTC. It translates as CSVGEGSGGYTF.